This T cell receptor (beta chain) was obtained from a study of T cell responses to AZD1222 COVID-19 vaccine (dated by TCRdb to the early 2020s). Turning to the overall study: AZD1222 recipients whose second dose came at about 4 weeks and those whose second dose came at about 12 weeks were combined into one group, since spike-specific TCR depth and breadth did not differ between the two schedules. TCR sequencing covered some 250 trial participants: 200 to 210 given two doses of AZD1222 and around 25 given two doses of MenACWY control vaccine. Trial participants were enrolled by age into 18-55, 56-69 and 70-plus year subgroups, with roughly 160, 29 and 62 TCR-sequenced participants respectively. Study-level results and caveats: Spike-specific TCR breadth and depth rose significantly after two AZD1222 doses compared with day 0 and with MenACWY recipients. The whole spike protein was spanned by vaccine-associated CD4 TCRs, and dominant responses were seen in regions 160-218 and 743-854. The 56-69-year group was small, and its depth increase did not reach significance, likely because of low power. Conclusions about previously exposed vaccinees are limited, since just six or seven AZD1222 recipients were seropositive for SARS-CoV-2 at baseline. Participants were mostly white British and included more females than males, and it was suggested by the authors that clonal diversity may have been underestimated. Reportedly, close to half of the unique spike-specific TCRs recognized epitopes lying outside the regions that are mutated in the B.1.351 and B.1.1.7 variants. Because no day 14 peak-response samples were available, the repertoires could be characterized only after the peak T cell response.

As to this clone: Its antigen is currently not known. Per-base qualities were not stored, and no clone one base away is much larger.

What this sample's time point label stands for: baseline before first vaccination. Vaccinee samples were obtained from the UK trials COV001 and COV002, which included a single-blind randomized controlled phase 2/3 trial of AZD1222 (ChAdOx1 nCoV-19) in healthy adults. For TCRbeta chain sequencing, PBMC samples were collected from trial participants at day 0 and at day 28 after the second dose. The germline V gene (reference sequence) sets CDR1 to LNHDA and CDR2 to SQIVND. The trim is 7 bases for V and 5 bases for J, with a gap of 18 bases between the germline ends. The cysteine opens and the phenylalanine closes a CDR3 of 14 amino acids. The retained sequence is limited to the CDR3, 42 bases, with the frame set at the first base. The CDR3 regions of human TCRbeta chains were analyzed by immunosequencing. Regarding the original processing steps: TCRs in the repertoires were matched against a reference library of SARS-CoV-2-specific TCRs that had been generated with the MIRA antigen-specificity platform. Breadth was defined as the fraction of unique TCRs that were SARS-CoV-2-associated. Depth was defined as the fraction of total T cells that were SARS-CoV-2-associated. Each spike-specific TCR was assigned to its reactive spike region and to a CD4 or CD8 class using the MIRA data. Log10-transformed breadth and depth values were compared by one-way ANOVA with Sidak's multiple comparisons tests. TCRdb's version of the immuneACCESS table is confined to in-frame rearrangements and falls short of the full clone set. An unresolved V gene accounts for under half of the shortfall where checked; the remainder is of unknown origin. V and J calls and clone size are given by that table; D and trimming were obtained from the DNA. This sample is represented by some 130,000 clones; 84% of them were singletons. The top ten hold 4.1% of the sample.

This receptor chain uses TRBV19 and TRBJ2-7, with the D gene tentatively TRBD1 or TRBD2, based on 5 matching bases in each. The clonotype originates from an adult in good health. Sample: peripheral blood, taken on day 0 of AZD1222 vaccination. Read as DNA, the sequence is TGTGCCAGTAATCGCGCAGGGAGTGTGAACGAGCAGTACTTC. The translation is CASNRAGSVNEQYF.